What follows are 30 T cell receptor beta chains derived from one specimen sequenced in a study of T cell clones after liver transplantation. The table came from immunoSEQ multiplex PCR; TCRdb's copy has only in-frame clones and leaves some out. The repertoire holds tens of thousands of clones, with about four fifths as singletons. The specimen comprised CD4+ T cells from blood, sampled 12 months after liver transplant. The origin of the receptors is a human patient who received a liver transplant. A share of the T cells may be of graft donor origin.

CDR3 DNA sequence: TGCAGCGTTTCTCCCCGGGGGGCCTACGAGCAGTACTTC. As protein: CSVSPRGAYEQYF. The chain uses TRBV29-1 and TRBJ2-7, with 7 bases aligning to TRBD2. The CDR3 is 13 amino acids. The V gene's germline CDR1 is SQVTM and CDR2 ANQGSEA. Trimming removed 5 bases from V and 2 bases from J; junction bases left unmatched: 6.

This clone was recorded once. This chain joins TRBV18 and TRBJ1-3; no reliable D call. The CDR3 spans 13 residues. Germline V gives CDR1 KGHSH, CDR2 LQKENI. V was pared by 3 bases and J by 7 bases, with 10 bases between. CDR3: CASSPGQLNTIYF. The CDR3 region has the DNA TGTGCCAGCTCACCCGGTCAGCTCAACACCATATATTTT. Supplemented by reference TRBV18 and TRBJ1-3, the full variable domain reads NAGVMQNPRHLVRRRGQEARLRCSPMKGHSHVYWYRQLPEEGLKFMVYLQKENIIDESGMPKERFSAEFPKEGPSILRIQQVVRGDSAAYFCASSPGQLNTIYFGEGSWLTVV.

The chain combines TRBV28 with TRBJ2-1; 9 nucleotides agree with TRBD2. The CDR3 consists of 16 residues. Germline V gene sequence: CDR1 MDHEN, CDR2 SYDVKM. V shed 3 bases and J 7 bases; nucleotides not matched to a gene: 10. The CDR3 is CASSFIQAGGKNEQFF. The CDR3 DNA reads TGTGCCAGCAGTTTCATACAGGCGGGAGGGAAGAATGAGCAGTTCTTC.

This chain links TRBV7-8 with TRBJ1-5; maybe TRBD1 (5 bases). This CDR3 comprises 15 residues. Germline-derived CDR1 and CDR2 are SGHVS and FQNEAQ. V lost 2 bases and J 4 bases, leaving 12 bases between the germline ends. CDR3 DNA sequence: TGTGCCAGCAGCTTAATAACAGGTGGTAATCAGCCCCAGCATTTT. This sequence encodes CASSLITGGNQPQHF.

The gene calls are TRBV4-2 and TRBJ2-3; the D gene could be TRBD1 or TRBD2 (5 bases each). V was trimmed by 1 base and J by 0 bases, leaving 11 bases between them. CDR3 length equals 16 residues. The germline V gene encodes CDR1 LGHNA and CDR2 YNFKEQ. In DNA form, the CDR3 reads TGTGCCAGCAGCCAAGCCGGGGCCCCTAGCACAGATACGCAGTATTTT. It yields the protein CASSQAGAPSTDTQYF.

In DNA form, the CDR3 reads TGCGCCAGCAGCTTCAGTCCCGGGACAGGCAAAGAGACCCAGTACTTC. It yields the protein CASSFSPGTGKETQYF. The V call is TRBV5-1, the J call TRBJ2-5; 8 bases line up with TRBD1. Germline loops: CDR1 SGHRS, CDR2 YFSETQ. The CDR3 is made up of 16 amino acids. The V and J ends lost 2 bases and 3 bases, in that order; junction bases with no gene match: 9.

J is TRBJ1-1 and V is TRBV18; 9 positions match TRBD1. Looked up from germline, CDR1 is KGHSH and CDR2 is LQKENI. This CDR3 has 15 residues. Unmatched junction bases numbered 7, after V lost 5 bases and J lost 3 bases. The CDR3: CASSSTTGGDTEAFF. The CDR3 nucleotides are TGTGCCAGCTCATCGACGACAGGGGGGGACACTGAAGCTTTCTTT.

The J gene is TRBJ1-1, the V gene TRBV11-1; D is ambiguous. In germline, CDR1 is SGHAT, CDR2 FQDESV (reference sequence). Trimming removed 1 base from V and 4 bases from J, with 19 bases in between. The CDR3 runs to 17 residues. The CDR3 spells CASSLEVGRLVGTEAFF. Written as DNA, the CDR3 is TGTGCCAGCAGCTTAGAGGTCGGGCGGCTTGTGGGCACTGAAGCTTTCTTT.

The rearrangement joins TRBV5-1 to TRBJ2-3; 8 positions match TRBD2. The CDR3 loop spans 16 amino acids. V shed 4 bases, J shed 1 base, and the junction held 8 bases outside the gene matches. The germline CDR1 and CDR2 sequences are SGHRS and YFSETQ. The CDR3 nucleotides read TGCGCCAGCAGCGCCCTAGAAGCGGGAGGCACAGATACGCAGTATTTT. Its protein product is CASSALEAGGTDTQYF. Complete variable domain (other parts from reference TRBV5-1 and TRBJ2-3): KAGVTQTPRYLIKTRGQQVTLSCSPISGHRSVSWYQQTPGQGLQFLFEYFSETQRNKGNFPGRFSGRQFSNSRSEMNVSTLELGDSALYLCASSALEAGGTDTQYFGPGTRLTVL.

The chain recombines TRBV5-1 with TRBJ2-3; possibly TRBD1 for D (5 bases). The germline V gene encodes CDR1 SGHRS and CDR2 YFSETQ. The CDR3 extends over 15 amino acids. Between the trimmed V and J ends, which lost 6 bases and 4 bases, there was a span of 18 bases. For the CDR3, the DNA is TGCGCCAGCACCTCCTTAGGCCTGGGGCCAGATACGCAGTATTTT. This translates into CASTSLGLGPDTQYF. Filled out from reference TRBV5-1 and TRBJ2-3, the complete variable domain reads KAGVTQTPRYLIKTRGQQVTLSCSPISGHRSVSWYQQTPGQGLQFLFEYFSETQRNKGNFPGRFSGRQFSNSRSEMNVSTLELGDSALYLCASTSLGLGPDTQYFGPGTRLTVL.

The chain has TRBV2 and TRBJ2-5, with D uncertain. Per the germline V gene, CDR1 is SNHLY and CDR2 is FYNNEI. This CDR3 is 13 amino acids long. V was clipped by 2 bases and J by 4 bases, with 8 bases between them. CDR3 region: CASSEIIGETQYF. DNA of the CDR3: TGTGCCAGCAGTGAAATAATAGGAGAGACCCAGTACTTC.

This chain joins TRBV6-1 and TRBJ2-7; D gene uncertain. Germline lookup yields CDR1 MNHNS and CDR2 SASEGT. The CDR3 contains 14 residues. Trimming removed 3 bases at V and 3 bases at J, with 12 bases between. The CDR3 region is CASSEGPVGYEQYF. CDR3 nucleotide sequence: TGTGCCAGCAGTGAGGGCCCTGTAGGCTACGAGCAGTACTTC.

The V call is TRBV6-1, the J call TRBJ1-5; D is unclear. Germline values: CDR1 MNHNS, CDR2 SASEGT. The CDR3 consists of 15 residues. Deletions cut 3 bases from V and 7 bases from J, with 16 bases between. CDR3 in amino acids: CASSDFTAGGQPQHF. The CDR3 nucleotides are TGTGCCAGCAGTGATTTTACAGCGGGAGGCCAGCCCCAGCATTTT.

The chain couples TRBV11-1 to TRBJ2-7; 8 bases fit TRBD2. The germline CDR1 and CDR2 sequences are SGHAT and FQDESV (reference sequence). Germline trimming cut 2 bases from V and 2 bases from J; bases unmatched to any gene: 2. This CDR3 contains 14 residues. The CDR3 nucleotides are TGTGCCAGCAGCTTAACGGGAGGGACCTACGAGCAGTACTTC. It is translated as CASSLTGGTYEQYF.

The chain employs TRBV7-9 and TRBJ1-2; the match to TRBD1 covers 7 bases. J gave up 8 bases and V 0 bases, and 6 bases lay outside the gene matches. Germline CDR1 SEHNR, CDR2 FQNEAQ (reference sequence). The CDR3 is made up of 14 amino acids. CDR3 sequence (DNA): TGTGCCAGCAGCTTAGCGGCAGGGGGGAAGGGCTACACCTTC. Translation gives CASSLAAGGKGYTF.

The chain employs TRBV10-3 and TRBJ2-5; D might be TRBD1 (6 bases). Trimming shortened V by 0 bases and J by 3 bases, and 11 bases separated the two germline ends. The CDR3 has 15 amino acids. The germline V gene encodes CDR1 ENHRY and CDR2 SYGVKD. The CDR3 DNA is TGTGCCATCAGTGAGTCCTTACAGGGAGAAGAGACCCAGTACTTC. Translated: CAISESLQGEETQYF.

The chain recombines TRBV7-6 with TRBJ2-2; 8 bases map to TRBD1. The CDR3 has 16 amino acids. Germline V CDR1 and CDR2: SGHVS, FNYEAQ. V lost 4 bases to trimming and J lost 3 bases; unmatched junction nucleotides: 7. The CDR3 loop is CASSYQGAGYTGELFF. The CDR3 DNA sequence: TGTGCCAGCAGCTATCAGGGGGCGGGGTACACCGGGGAGCTGTTTTTT.

The chain carries TRBV6-5 and TRBJ1-2; 7 positions match TRBD1. With V trimmed by 4 bases and J by 7 bases, 6 bases remained unmatched. Looked up from germline, CDR1 is MNHEY and CDR2 is SVGAGI. The CDR3 has 13 amino acids. The CDR3 nucleotides read TGTGCCAGCAGTTCCCGACAGGGCCGTGGCTACACCTTC. This sequence encodes CASSSRQGRGYTF.

The chain employs TRBV29-1 and TRBJ2-7, with 7 bases fitting TRBD1. Unmatched junction bases numbered 21, after V lost 5 bases and J lost 5 bases. The length of the CDR3 is 17 residues. The germline gives CDR1 SQVTM, CDR2 ANQGSEA. The DNA for the CDR3 is TGCAGCGTTCTCTCGCGCTCTAGACAGGGTGTCCTAGACGAGCAGTACTTC. Translation gives CSVLSRSRQGVLDEQYF.

The chain joins TRBV5-1 to TRBJ2-7, with 7 bases that match TRBD1. The CDR3 has 16 residues. Trimming removed 2 bases from V and 1 base from J; junction bases left unmatched: 9. Germline CDR1 SGHRS, CDR2 YFSETQ. CDR3 in amino acids: CASSLVRQGSSYEQYF. The CDR3 DNA reads TGCGCCAGCAGCTTAGTGAGACAGGGCAGTTCCTACGAGCAGTACTTC.

The rearrangement links TRBV28 to TRBJ2-1, with D perhaps matching TRBD2 (6 bases). Germline loops: CDR1 MDHEN, CDR2 SYDVKM. V lost 8 bases to trimming and J lost 0 bases, with 14 bases between them. The CDR3 runs 15 residues. This CDR3 reads CASQGSGGSYNEQFF. CDR3 bases: TGTGCCAGCCAGGGTAGCGGAGGCTCCTACAATGAGCAGTTCTTC.

CDR3 nucleotide sequence: TGCAGCGTTAGCCTGGGGACAGGGGGTGAAGCTTTCTTT. This sequence encodes CSVSLGTGGEAFF. V and J are TRBV29-1 and TRBJ1-1; the match to TRBD1 covers 11 bases. Per the germline V gene, CDR1 is SQVTM and CDR2 is ANQGSEA. CDR3 length equals 13 residues. The V gene end was trimmed by 5 bases and the J gene end by 7 bases; junction bases not matched to a gene: 6.

The gene calls are TRBV11-2 and TRBJ2-3; D may be TRBD2 (6 bases). V lost 1 base to trimming and J lost 2 bases, with 19 bases between them. Germline V gene data show CDR1 as SGHAT and CDR2 as FQNNGV. This CDR3 is built from 18 residues. The CDR3 DNA is TGTGCCAGCAGCTTAGTCTATTCGGCACTAGCTTTCACAGATACGCAGTATTTT. This translates into CASSLVYSALAFTDTQYF. Based on the CDR3 plus reference TRBV11-2 and TRBJ2-3, the full variable domain is EAGVAQSPRYKIIEKRQSVAFWCNPISGHATLYWYQQILGQGPKLLIQFQNNGVVDDSQLPKDRFSAERLKGVDSTLKIQPAKLEDSAVYLCASSLVYSALAFTDTQYFGPGTRLTVL.

V usage is TRBV5-4 and J usage is TRBJ2-7, with TRBD1 as a possible D gene (5 bases). The germline V and J ends were trimmed by 4 bases and 3 bases, with 11 bases remaining between them. CDR1 SGHNT and CDR2 YYREEE come from the germline V gene (reference sequence). This CDR3 is 13 amino acids long. The CDR3 DNA follows: TGTGCCAGCAGCAATGGACACTTCTACGAGCAGTACTTC. Amino acid sequence: CASSNGHFYEQYF.

The gene calls are TRBV5-4 and TRBJ1-3; D may be TRBD1 (6 bases). The CDR3 has 13 amino acids. Trimming left V 3 bases short and J 4 bases short, with 8 bases between. Germline CDR1 and CDR2: SGHNT and YYREEE (reference sequence). CDR3 sequence: CASSSGTGNTIYF. The CDR3 DNA reads as TGTGCCAGCAGCTCCGGGACAGGAAACACCATATATTTT.

The chain links TRBV28 to TRBJ1-1; D might be TRBD1 (5 bases). This CDR3 region has 16 residues. V was trimmed by 2 bases and J by 6 bases, leaving 19 bases between them. The germline gives CDR1 MDHEN, CDR2 SYDVKM. This CDR3 is CASSLPEGQGRSEAFF. In DNA form, the CDR3 reads TGTGCCAGCAGTTTACCAGAAGGTCAGGGTAGGTCTGAAGCTTTCTTT.

V is TRBV7-8 and J is TRBJ2-7, with 7 bases aligning to TRBD1. The CDR3 has 14 residues. Trimming cost V 5 bases and J 5 bases; bases outside gene matches: 9. Germline CDR1 is SGHVS and CDR2 is FQNEAQ. CDR3 amino acids: CASSRDRAGNEQYF. The CDR3 DNA follows: TGTGCCAGCAGCCGCGACAGGGCAGGGAACGAGCAGTACTTC.

V gene TRBV7-3 combines with J gene TRBJ2-3; D might be TRBD1 (6 bases). Germline assignment: CDR1 SGHTA and CDR2 FQGTGA. Trimming removed 4 bases from V and 0 bases from J, with 8 bases in between. The CDR3 sequence is 14 residues long. The CDR3 bases are TGTGCCAGCAGCTGGGGGCGGAGCACAGATACGCAGTATTTT. It codes for CASSWGRSTDTQYF.

J is TRBJ2-5 and V is TRBV19; possible D gene TRBD2, 6 bases. From germline, CDR1 is LNHDA and CDR2 SQIVND (reference sequence). The CDR3 has 15 amino acids. Trimming shortened V by 4 bases and J by 5 bases, and 17 bases separated the two germline ends. The CDR3 bases are TGTGCCAGTAGTAAACTCGGGGGTGGCCCTGAGACCCAGTACTTC. This translates into CASSKLGGGPETQYF.

The chain recombines TRBV28 with TRBJ1-1; 7 bases line up with TRBD1. V dropped 6 bases and J dropped 10; count of bases not matched to a gene: 14. This CDR3 comprises 14 residues. Germline V gene sequence: CDR1 MDHEN, CDR2 SYDVKM. CDR3 in DNA: TGTGCCAGCAGCCCCGGGACAGTACCCCCGGGAGCTTTCTTT. Encoded protein: CASSPGTVPPGAFF.